This T cell receptor beta chain originates from a study of response to subunit inactivated influenza vaccine. General study findings and limits: There was a suggestion from the authors that each seasonal influenza vaccination recruits few new T cells.

TCRdb fed the RT-PCR reads into MiXCR, producing one record per CDR3 protein. Among roughly 780,000 distinct CDR3 sequences listed, around 18% were seen once. This clonotype has ten or more counts. Its cognate antigen is unknown. This CDR3 has 15 amino acids. Germline values: CDR1 SQVTM, CDR2 ANQGSEA. The V end lost 2 bases, the J end lost 0 bases, and 10 bases lay between the germline ends. The chain uses TRBV29-1 and TRBJ2-2; D is unresolved. The sample was PBMCs from blood, taken around 5 days after vaccination. The TCR sequence derives from a middle-aged man who received an inactivated influenza vaccine. The CDR3 region has the DNA TGCAGCGTTGAATCCCTCGAGCCGAACACCGGGGAGCTGTTTTTT. Translated: CSVESLEPNTGELFF.